These T cell receptor beta chains were read from a single sample in a study of cytomegalovirus exposure and HLA in healthy donors. Libraries were prepared by immunoSEQ multiplex PCR; TCRdb keeps only in-frame clonotypes and omits some of them. The data contain some 120,000 clones, roughly 80% of them singletons. Sequencing input: PBMCs. These receptors were obtained from a man younger than 35 in good health and CMV-seropositive. Each CDR3 is given with its conserved first and last residue. The order of the fields is D gene, clone size, J gene, V gene, CDR3 DNA, CDR3 protein. The D gene is left open where the match is weak. Clone size is shown for a subset of rows, as once, few, many or a class of expanded clone.

-,-,TRBJ2-3,TRBV13,TGTGCCAGCAGCTTAGGTCCTAGCCATCCTCGCACAGATACGCAGTATTTT,CASSLGPSHPRTDTQYF
-,-,TRBJ1-1,TRBV20-1,TGCAGTGCTCAGGGTGTCACTGAAGCTTTCTTT,CSAQGVTEAFF
-,-,TRBJ2-2,TRBV7-2,TGTGCCAGCAGCTCTTTACAAAACACCGGGGAGCTGTTTTTT,CASSSLQNTGELFF
-,-,TRBJ2-1,TRBV19,TGTGCCAGTAGTATAGATGATGGGGGGAGTGAGCAGTTCTTC,CASSIDDGGSEQFF
TRBD2,-,TRBJ2-2,TRBV11-3,TGTGCCAGCAGCCGGGGGGGAGGGGAGCTGTTTTTT,CASSRGGGELFF
TRBD2,-,TRBJ2-7,TRBV30,TGTGCCTGGAGTGTACGCCACGGACTAGCGGGAAGACGCGAGCAGTACTTC,CAWSVRHGLAGRREQYF
-,-,TRBJ2-5,TRBV4-1,TGCGCCAGCAGCCAAGTCCAGGGTGGCGAGACCCAGTACTTC,CASSQVQGGETQYF
TRBD1,-,TRBJ1-1,TRBV2,TGTGCCAGCAGGACAGGGACGTCTGAAGCTTTCTTT,CASRTGTSEAFF
TRBD1,few,TRBJ1-2,TRBV7-9,TGTGCCAGCAGTCCGGGACAGGGCCTTGACGGCTACACCTTC,CASSPGQGLDGYTF
-,-,TRBJ2-5,TRBV2,TGTGCCAGCAGGAGAACAGGGCTCCAAGAGACCCAGTACTTC,CASRRTGLQETQYF
TRBD2,once,TRBJ2-1,TRBV9,TGTGCCAGCAGTAAGGGACTAGCGCTCTACAATGAGCAGTTCTTC,CASSKGLALYNEQFF
-,-,TRBJ1-5,TRBV19,TGTGCCAGTAGTATTGTTCCCCCAGGGTCCAAGCCCCAGCATTTT,CASSIVPPGSKPQHF
-,-,TRBJ2-5,TRBV21-1,TGTGCCAGTAAGAAGAAGACAGTTCAAGAGACCCAGTACTTC,CASKKKTVQETQYF
-,-,TRBJ1-1,TRBV6-5,TGTGCCAGCAGTTACTCGGAGGAAGCTTTCTTT,CASSYSEEAFF
-,-,TRBJ2-3,TRBV25-1,TGTGCCAGCAGTGAGCAACGGGTCACAGATACGCAGTATTTT,CASSEQRVTDTQYF
TRBD2,-,TRBJ2-1,TRBV5-1,TGCGCCAGTGCAGACGGGACTAGCGGATACAATGAGCAGTTCTTC,CASADGTSGYNEQFF
TRBD1,-,TRBJ2-2,TRBV5-4,TGTGCCAGCAGCTTGCGCCCGGGACAGGATTGGTCCGGGGAGCTGTTTTTT,CASSLRPGQDWSGELFF
TRBD1,-,TRBJ1-5,TRBV7-2,TGTGCCAGCAGCTTAGGGGGACAGGGTTGGCCCCAGCATTTT,CASSLGGQGWPQHF
-,-,TRBJ2-3,TRBV19,TGTGCCAGTAGTATGCGTACAGATACGCAGTATTTT,CASSMRTDTQYF
-,-,TRBJ2-1,TRBV11-3,TGTGCCAGCAGCTTAGATCCCCAAGACGGGGAGCAGTTCTTC,CASSLDPQDGEQFF
TRBD1,-,TRBJ2-7,TRBV7-2,TGTGCCAGCAGCCCAGGACAGGGGCTTGACGAGCAGTACTTC,CASSPGQGLDEQYF
-,few,TRBJ1-4,TRBV6-6,TGTGCCAGCAGTAACAGGGTTCTCGAAAAACTGTTTTTT,CASSNRVLEKLFF
TRBD1,few,TRBJ1-2,TRBV27,TGTGCCAGCAGTCCGATGACAGGGCTGGATGGCTACACCTTC,CASSPMTGLDGYTF
-,few,TRBJ2-7,TRBV10-1,TGCGCCAGCAGTGAACCACCCGGCGAGCAGTACTTC,CASSEPPGEQYF
-,once,TRBJ1-1,TRBV6-5,TGTGCCAGCAGTTACTCGGGGAGCACTGAAGCTTTCTTT,CASSYSGSTEAFF
-,-,TRBJ1-1,TRBV30,TGTGCCTGGAGTGCCGCGATCCCTTACACTGAAGCTTTCTTT,CAWSAAIPYTEAFF
-,-,TRBJ1-2,TRBV6-6,TGTGCCAGCAGCCAGTTTTTGTCACCTAACTATGGCTACACCTTC,CASSQFLSPNYGYTF